The text below deals with one T cell receptor (beta chain). Its antigen is unknown. The record originates from a study of OX40 agonist ivuxolimab in advanced cancers. The study, taken as a whole, reports: Normalized T-cell clonal expansion was also low in a subset of nonresponders. Among patients with partial responses at 0.1-3.0 mg/kg, clonal expansion was among the lowest.

Germline CDR1 reads MGHDK; CDR2 reads SYGVNS. This CDR3 contains 14 residues. Trimming took off 1 base at V and 3 bases at J, with 6 bases between the two ends. TCRdb keeps only in-frame clones here, not all; method: immunoSEQ multiplex PCR. Of about 8,300 clones listed, around 80% are singletons. The input for sequencing was CD4+ or CD8+ T cells sorted from blood, taken in a trial of the OX40 agonist ivuxolimab. The chain joins TRBV25-1 to TRBJ2-2; a possible D gene is TRBD2 (6 bases). The origin of this receptor is an adult with an advanced solid tumor such as melanoma, head and neck, liver or kidney cancer. CDR3 residues: CASSELADTGELFF. CDR3 coding DNA: TGTGCCAGCAGTGAATTAGCGGACACCGGGGAGCTGTTTTTT.